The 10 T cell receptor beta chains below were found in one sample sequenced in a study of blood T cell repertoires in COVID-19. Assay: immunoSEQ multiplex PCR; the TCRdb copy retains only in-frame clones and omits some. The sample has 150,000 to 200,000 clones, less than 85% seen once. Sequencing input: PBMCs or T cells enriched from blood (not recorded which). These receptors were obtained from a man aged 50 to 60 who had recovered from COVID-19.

CDR3 loop: CASSRDRGQNYGYTF. CDR3 sequence (DNA): TGTGCCAGTAGCCGTGACAGGGGCCAGAACTATGGCTACACCTTC. The genes are TRBV19 and TRBJ1-2; 8 nucleotides align to TRBD1. The CDR3 is made up of 15 amino acids. V was clipped by 6 bases and J by 2 bases; unmatched bases: 8. Germline V lookup: CDR1 LNHDA, CDR2 SQIVND (reference sequence).

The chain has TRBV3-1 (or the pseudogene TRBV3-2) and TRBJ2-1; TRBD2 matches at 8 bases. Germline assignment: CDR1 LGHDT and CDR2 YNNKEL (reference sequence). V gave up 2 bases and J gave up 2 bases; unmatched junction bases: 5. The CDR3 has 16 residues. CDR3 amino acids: CASSQFGGATYNEQFF. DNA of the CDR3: TGTGCCAGCAGCCAATTCGGGGGGGCGACCTACAATGAGCAGTTCTTC.

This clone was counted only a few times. The CDR3 DNA is TGTGCCAGCAGCTTAGGTAGGGGTCAGGGCTTAGGCTCACCCCTCCACTTT. Amino acid sequence: CASSLGRGQGLGSPLHF. The chain joins TRBV7-8 to TRBJ1-6, with D maybe TRBD1 (5 bases). This CDR3 has 17 residues. Germline V CDR1 and CDR2: SGHVS, FQNEAQ. With 1 base removed from V and 10 bases from J, the gap between germline ends came to 20 bases.

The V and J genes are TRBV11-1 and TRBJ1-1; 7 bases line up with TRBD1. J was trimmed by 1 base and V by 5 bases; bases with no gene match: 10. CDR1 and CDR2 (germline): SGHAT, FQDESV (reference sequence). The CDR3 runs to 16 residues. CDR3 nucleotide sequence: TGTGCCAGCAGCGCCAGACAGGGCAGGGGGAACACTGAAGCTTTCTTT. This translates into CASSARQGRGNTEAFF.

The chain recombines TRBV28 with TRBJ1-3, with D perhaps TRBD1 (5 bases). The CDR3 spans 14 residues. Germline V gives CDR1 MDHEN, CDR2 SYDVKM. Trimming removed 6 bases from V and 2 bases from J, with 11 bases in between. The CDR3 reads CASSLGTAGNTIYF. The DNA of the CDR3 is TGTGCCAGCAGCCTCGGGACTGCTGGAAACACCATATATTTT.

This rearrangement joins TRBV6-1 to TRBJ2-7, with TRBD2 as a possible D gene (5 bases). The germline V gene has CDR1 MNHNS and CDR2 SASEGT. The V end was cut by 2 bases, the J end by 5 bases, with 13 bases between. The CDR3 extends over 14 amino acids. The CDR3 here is CASSEREDRDEQYF. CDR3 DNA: TGTGCCAGCAGTGAACGGGAAGACCGTGACGAGCAGTACTTC.

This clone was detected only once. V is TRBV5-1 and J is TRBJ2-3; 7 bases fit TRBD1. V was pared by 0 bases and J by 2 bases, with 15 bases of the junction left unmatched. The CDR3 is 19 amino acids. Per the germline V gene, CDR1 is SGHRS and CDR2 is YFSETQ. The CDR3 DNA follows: TGCGCCAGCAGCTTGGGAGTGGGTCCGGGACAGACCTACACAGATACGCAGTATTTT. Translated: CASSLGVGPGQTYTDTQYF.

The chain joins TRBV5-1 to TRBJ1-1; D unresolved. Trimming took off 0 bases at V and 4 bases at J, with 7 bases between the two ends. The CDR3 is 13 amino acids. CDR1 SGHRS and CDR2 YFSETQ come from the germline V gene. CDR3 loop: CASSLDGVTEAFF. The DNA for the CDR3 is TGCGCCAGCAGCTTGGACGGGGTCACTGAAGCTTTCTTT.

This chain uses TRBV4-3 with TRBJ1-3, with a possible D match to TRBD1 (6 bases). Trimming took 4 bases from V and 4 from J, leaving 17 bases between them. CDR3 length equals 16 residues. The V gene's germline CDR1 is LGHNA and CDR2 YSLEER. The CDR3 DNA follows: TGCGCCAGCAGCCTCGCTAGGACTGGGGGCGGAAACACCATATATTTT. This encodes CASSLARTGGGNTIYF.

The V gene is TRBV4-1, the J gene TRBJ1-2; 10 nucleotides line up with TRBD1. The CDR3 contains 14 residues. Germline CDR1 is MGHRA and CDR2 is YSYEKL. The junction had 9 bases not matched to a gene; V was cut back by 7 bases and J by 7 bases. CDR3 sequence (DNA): TGCGCCAGCACTGGACAGGGGGTAGGAAGTGGCTACACCTTC. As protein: CASTGQGVGSGYTF.